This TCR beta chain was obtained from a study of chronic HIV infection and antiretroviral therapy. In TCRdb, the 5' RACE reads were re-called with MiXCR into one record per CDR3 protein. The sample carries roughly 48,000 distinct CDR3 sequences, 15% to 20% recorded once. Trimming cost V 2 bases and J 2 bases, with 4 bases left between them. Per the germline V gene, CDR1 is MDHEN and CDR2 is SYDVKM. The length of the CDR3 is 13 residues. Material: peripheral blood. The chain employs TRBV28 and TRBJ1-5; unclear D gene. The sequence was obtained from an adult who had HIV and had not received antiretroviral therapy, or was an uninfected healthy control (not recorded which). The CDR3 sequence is CASSLIGNQPQHF. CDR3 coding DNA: TGTGCCAGCAGTTTAATCGGCAATCAGCCCCAGCATTTT.